This T cell receptor beta chain was observed in a study of post-analysis software for immune sequencing data. Notes on the study in general: Compared with controls, patients showed significantly lower normalized Chao1 diversity. With TRBV5-6, TRBV5-1 and TRBV20-1 included, about five TRBV segments were more frequent in patients than in controls. Batch-matched samples strongly co-clustered by F measure.

Germline loops: CDR1 SQVTM, CDR2 ANQGSEA. CDR3 length: 11 amino acids. Trimming shortened V by 6 bases and J by 2 bases, and 6 bases separated the two germline ends. This clonotype was seen a few times. Its cognate antigen is unknown. Researchers reported that TCR beta cDNA libraries carried unique molecular identifiers. TCRdb used MiXCR to reprocess the PCR reads, holding one entry per CDR3 protein. Of 750,000 to 900,000 distinct CDR3 sequences in the sample, approximately 44% are singletons; the top ten hold 4.9%. This chain links TRBV29-1 with TRBJ2-3; no clear D gene. The sample consisted of blood. This clonotype was sampled from a girl aged 10-17 years with multiple sclerosis. CDR3 bases: TGCAGCGTCCGGGTCACAGATACGCAGTATTTT. It specifies CSVRVTDTQYF.